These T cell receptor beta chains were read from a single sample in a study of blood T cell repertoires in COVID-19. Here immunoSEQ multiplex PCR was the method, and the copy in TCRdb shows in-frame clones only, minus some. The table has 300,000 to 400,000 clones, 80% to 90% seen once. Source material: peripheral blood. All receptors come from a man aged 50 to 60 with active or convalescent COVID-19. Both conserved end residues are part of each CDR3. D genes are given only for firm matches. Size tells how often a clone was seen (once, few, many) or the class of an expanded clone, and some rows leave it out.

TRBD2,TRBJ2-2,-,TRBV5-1,TGCGCCAGCAGCTGGGGACTAGCGGGGTGGAGAACCGGGAACACCGGGGAGCTGTTTTTT,CASSWGLAGWRTGNTGELFF
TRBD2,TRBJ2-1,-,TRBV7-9,TGTGCCAGCAGCTCCCCGGGGCGGGAGTTCCACAATGAGCAGTTCTTC,CASSSPGREFHNEQFF
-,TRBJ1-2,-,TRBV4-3,TGCGCCAGCAGCCAAGAAGGAGAGGGATATGGCTACACCTTC,CASSQEGEGYGYTF
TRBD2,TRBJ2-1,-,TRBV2,TGTGCCAGCAGTTCACTCCTAGCGGGAACCTACAATGAGCAGTTCTTC,CASSSLLAGTYNEQFF
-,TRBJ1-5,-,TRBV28,TGTGCCAGCAGTCCCGTCAATCAGCCCCAGCATTTT,CASSPVNQPQHF
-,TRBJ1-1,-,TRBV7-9,TGTGCCAGCAGCTTCGCGGACACTGAAGCTTTCTTT,CASSFADTEAFF
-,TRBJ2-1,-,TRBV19,TGTGCCAGTAGTTGGGGACAAGGGAATGAGCAGTTCTTC,CASSWGQGNEQFF
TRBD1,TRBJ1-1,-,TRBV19,TGTGCCAGTAGTATAAGACAGGGGGGACGGTGGACTGAAGCTTTCTTT,CASSIRQGGRWTEAFF
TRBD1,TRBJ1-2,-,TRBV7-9,TGTGCCAGCAGCTTAGTGGGACAGGGAGGAGATGGCTACACCTTC,CASSLVGQGGDGYTF
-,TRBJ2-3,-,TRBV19,TGTGCCAGTTGGGGGGGCGCAGGCACAGATACGCAGTATTTT,CASWGGAGTDTQYF
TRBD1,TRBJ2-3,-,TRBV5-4,TGTGCCAGCAGACCCGACAGGGGGCGCGCAGATACGCAGTATTTT,CASRPDRGRADTQYF
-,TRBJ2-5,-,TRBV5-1,TGCGCCAGCAGCTTGTTTCCGGGGAGGGAGACCCAGTACTTC,CASSLFPGRETQYF
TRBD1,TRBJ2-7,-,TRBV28,TGTGCCAGCAGTGCTACAGGGGACGAGCAGTACTTC,CASSATGDEQYF
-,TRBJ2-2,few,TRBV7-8,TGTGCCAGCAGCTTAGCGGGCGGGCGGACCGGGGAGCTGTTTTTT,CASSLAGGRTGELFF
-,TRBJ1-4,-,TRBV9,TGTGCCAGCAGCGTTCTAGGGACACTGAATGAAAAACTGTTTTTT,CASSVLGTLNEKLFF
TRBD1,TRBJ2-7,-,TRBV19,TGTGCCAGTACCTCCGGAGCCGGGACAGGGGCCTACGAGCAGTACTTC,CASTSGAGTGAYEQYF
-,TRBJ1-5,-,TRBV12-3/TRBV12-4,TGTGCCAGCAGTTTTGACACCAATCAGCCCCAGCATTTT,CASSFDTNQPQHF
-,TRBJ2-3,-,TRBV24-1,TGTGCCACCAGTGAGCCTTACGTCGGGGAGCAGTACACAGATACGCAGTATTTT,CATSEPYVGEQYTDTQYF
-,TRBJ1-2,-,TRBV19,TGTGCCAGTAGTATAGATCAGTACAGCAGCTATGGCTACACCTTC,CASSIDQYSSYGYTF
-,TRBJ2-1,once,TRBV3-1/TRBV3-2,TGTGCCAGCAGCCAAGATGACAGCCACAATGAGCAGTTCTTC,CASSQDDSHNEQFF
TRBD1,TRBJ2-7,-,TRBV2,TGTGCCAGCGGGCCGGACAGGGTAAGCGAGCAGTACTTC,CASGPDRVSEQYF
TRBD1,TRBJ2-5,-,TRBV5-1,TGCGCCAGCAGCCGGGCTGACAGGGTCGGTGAGACCCAGTACTTC,CASSRADRVGETQYF
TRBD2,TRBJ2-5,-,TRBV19,TGTGCCAGTAGTGCAAGCGGGGGAGGTTTTGAGACCCAGTACTTC,CASSASGGGFETQYF
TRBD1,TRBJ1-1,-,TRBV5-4,TGTGCCAGCAGCTTGGTACAGGGGGACGCTTTCTTT,CASSLVQGDAFF
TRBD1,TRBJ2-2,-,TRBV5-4,TGTGCCAGCAGCCCAGGGGGCCTGAACACCGGGGAGCTGTTTTTT,CASSPGGLNTGELFF
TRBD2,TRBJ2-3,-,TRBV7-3,TGTGCCAGCAGCCGAGTAGGAGGCGGGAGCGGCACAGATACGCAGTATTTT,CASSRVGGGSGTDTQYF
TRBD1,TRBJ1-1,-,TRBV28,TGTGCCAGCAGTCAAACAGGGGCTGAAGCTTTCTTT,CASSQTGAEAFF
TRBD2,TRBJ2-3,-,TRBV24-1,TGTGCCACCAGTGACCCCAGTTGGGCGGGGGGGCGTTTGCGCACAGATACGCAGTATTTT,CATSDPSWAGGRLRTDTQYF
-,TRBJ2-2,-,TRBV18,TGTGCCAGCTCACCTGCGATAGCGACCAACACCGGGGAGCTGTTTTTT,CASSPAIATNTGELFF
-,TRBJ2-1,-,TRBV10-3,TGTGCCATCAGTGAGTCGGGATATCCAGCGGGCGCTTACAATGAGCAGTTCTTC,CAISESGYPAGAYNEQFF
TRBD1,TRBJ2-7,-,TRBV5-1,TGCGCCAGCAGCTTGGGAGGGACAGGGGAGGGCGAGCAGTACTTC,CASSLGGTGEGEQYF
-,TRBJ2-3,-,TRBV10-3,TGTGCCATCAGTGAGGGGACAAAAACTAGCACAGATACGCAGTATTTT,CAISEGTKTSTDTQYF
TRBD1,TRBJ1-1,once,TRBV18,TGTGCCAGCTCTGGGACAGGGGAAATGAACACTGAAGCTTTCTTT,CASSGTGEMNTEAFF
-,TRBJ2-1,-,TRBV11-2,TGTGCCAGCAGCTTAGGGTGGTCAGGGTACAATGAGCAGTTCTTC,CASSLGWSGYNEQFF
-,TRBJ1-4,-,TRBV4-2,TGTGCCAGCAGCCAAGATAGAGCGGCAAGTGAAAAACTGTTTTTT,CASSQDRAASEKLFF
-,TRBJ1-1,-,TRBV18,TGTGCCAGCTCTCCAGGACAGTCTAGGCTGAGGGCTTTCTTT,CASSPGQSRLRAFF
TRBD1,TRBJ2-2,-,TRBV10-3,TGTGCCATCAGTGATGCGTCAGGGGGTAGCGAAGGGGAGCTGTTTTTT,CAISDASGGSEGELFF
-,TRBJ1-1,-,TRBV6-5,TGTGCCAGCAGTTATGGGCAGTTCACTGAAGCTTTCTTT,CASSYGQFTEAFF
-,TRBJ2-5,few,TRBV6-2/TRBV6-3,TGTGCCAGCAGTTACGCCCGGGGGATGGAGACCCAGTACTTC,CASSYARGMETQYF
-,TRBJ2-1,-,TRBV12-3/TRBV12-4,TGTGCCAGCGGCGGGAAGCAGTTCTTC,CASGGKQFF
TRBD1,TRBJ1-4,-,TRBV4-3,TGCGCCAGCAGCCAAGATACCGGGACAGGGGCGGAAAAACTGTTTTTT,CASSQDTGTGAEKLFF
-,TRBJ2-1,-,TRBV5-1,TGCGCCAGCAGCTTGGTGGGAGGCCCTTTCTACAATGAGCAGTTCTTC,CASSLVGGPFYNEQFF
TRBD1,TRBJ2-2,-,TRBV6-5,TGTGCCAGCAGTTACTCGGGGACAGGGTTCGCCGGGGAGCTGTTTTTT,CASSYSGTGFAGELFF
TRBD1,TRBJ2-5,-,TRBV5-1,TGCGCCAGCAACTGGGCAGGGGGCGCCCAGGAGACCCAGTACTTC,CASNWAGGAQETQYF
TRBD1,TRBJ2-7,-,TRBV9,TGTGCCAGCAGCCCGTCGTCGGGACAGGCCACCTACGAGCAGTACTTC,CASSPSSGQATYEQYF
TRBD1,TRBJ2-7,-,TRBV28,TGTGCCAGCAGACAGGGGGCCTACGAGCAGTACTTC,CASRQGAYEQYF
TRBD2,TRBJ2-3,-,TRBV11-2,TGTGCCAGCAGCTTAACTAGCGGGATTAATACGCAGTATTTT,CASSLTSGINTQYF
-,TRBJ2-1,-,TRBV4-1,TGCGCCAGCAGCCAAGATGCTCGAACCCCAGACAATGAGCAGTTCTTC,CASSQDARTPDNEQFF
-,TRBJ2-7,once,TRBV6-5,TGTGCCAGCACCCCGACAGTCCTCTACGCCGAGCAGTACTTC,CASTPTVLYAEQYF
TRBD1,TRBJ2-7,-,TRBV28,TGTGCCAGCACAACGGGACAGGGCATTTACGAGCAGTACTTC,CASTTGQGIYEQYF